This passage covers 28 T cell receptor beta chains from one sample sequenced in a study of T cells after yellow fever vaccination (dated by TCRdb to between 2018 and 2020). Library preparation was by 5' RACE. TCRdb lists the instrument as Illumina HiSeq 2500. TCRdb's own reprocessing of the public reads used fastp at Q25 and MiXCR and kept productive beta chains. Identical CDR3 proteins give one entry, which carries the most common genes and DNA. The sample table contains roughly 79,000 distinct CDR3 sequences; only one count was recorded for more than 5.5% of them. The top ten clonotypes cover roughly 28% of the sample. In the paper's terms, the treatment or condition label means: live attenuated yellow fever vaccine strain. The sequenced sample was CD8+ T cells sorted from PBMCs, obtained 9 to 10 days after the first yellow fever vaccination. The receptors shown here come from a man younger than 35 who received the YFV17D yellow fever vaccine.

This clonotype was detected many times. V and J are TRBV7-6 and TRBJ2-1; no firm D call. The V end was cut by 2 bases, the J end by 15 bases, with 17 bases between. In germline, CDR1 is SGHVS, CDR2 FNYEAQ. The CDR3 sequence is 13 residues long. CDR3 nucleotide sequence: TGTGCCAGCAGCTTAAGCGAGTCGGTAGATTTGTTCTTC. The encoded protein is CASSLSESVDLFF.

Turning to this clonotype: A clone one base away is much larger, so this may be a read error. The chain employs TRBV2 and TRBJ2-1; 16 nucleotides align to TRBD2. Germline CDR1 SNHLY, CDR2 FYNNEI. The CDR3 length is 18 residues. The CDR3 protein is CAISPTGLAGGYYNEQFF. The CDR3 DNA reads TGTGCCATCAGTCCCACGGGACTAGCGGGGGGGTACTACAATGAGCAGTTCTTC. The variable domain in full, with the rest retrieved from reference TRBV2 and TRBJ2-1, is EPEVTQTPSHQVTQMGQEVILRCVPISNHLYFYWYRQILGQKVEFLVSFYNNEISEKSEIFDDQFSVERPDGSNFTLKIRSTKLEDSAMYFCAISPTGLAGGYYNEQFFGPGTRLTVL.

This clonotype was picked up many times. The chain is built from TRBV4-2 and TRBJ2-1, with D unresolved. V lost 1 base, J lost 1 base, and 11 bases lay in between. This CDR3 has 16 residues. The V gene's germline CDR1 is LGHNA and CDR2 YNFKEQ. CDR3 loop: CASSQVTPPSYNEQFF. In nucleotides, the CDR3 is TGTGCCAGCAGCCAAGTAACACCTCCGTCCTACAATGAGCAGTTCTTC.

This clonotype was seen repeatedly, ten times or more. The chain combines TRBV5-1 with TRBJ1-1; possibly TRBD1 for D (5 bases). The V end lost 7 bases, the J end lost 5 bases, and 9 bases lay between the germline ends. CDR1 and CDR2 (germline): SGHRS, YFSETQ. The CDR3 runs 11 residues. The CDR3 nucleotides are TGCGCCAGCGGGGACGGGACTGAAGCTTTCTTT. Protein sequence: CASGDGTEAFF.

This clonotype has a handful of counts. The V call is TRBV4-3, the J call TRBJ2-3; D possibly corresponds to TRBD2 (5 bases). V was shortened by 2 bases and J by 2 bases, with 14 bases between the two germline ends. From germline, CDR1 is LGHNA and CDR2 YSLEER. CDR3 length: 16 amino acids. The CDR3 reads CASSQRGRQATDTQYF. The CDR3 DNA reads as TGCGCCAGCAGCCAAAGAGGGCGGCAGGCCACAGATACGCAGTATTTT.

Many counts were recorded for this clonotype. The CDR3 spells CASGTGGKETQYF. CDR3 nucleotides: TGCGCCAGCGGGACAGGGGGTAAAGAGACCCAGTACTTC. The rearrangement uses TRBV4-1 and TRBJ2-5; 11 positions agree with TRBD1. The germline gives CDR1 MGHRA, CDR2 YSYEKL. The CDR3 runs 13 residues. The J segment lost 3 bases and the V segment lost 8 bases, leaving 2 bases of the junction unmatched.

This clonotype was detected only a few times. V is TRBV19 and J is TRBJ1-6; possibly TRBD1 for D (5 bases). This CDR3 comprises 14 residues. Germline values: CDR1 LNHDA, CDR2 SQIVND (reference sequence). Trimming removed 5 bases at V and 13 bases at J, with 18 bases between. CDR3 amino acids: CASSQTGWTAPLHF. The DNA of the CDR3 is TGTGCCAGTAGTCAAACAGGATGGACGGCGCCCCTCCACTTT.

The chain uses TRBV6-2 or TRBV6-3 and TRBJ2-5; 8 bases agree with TRBD2. V lost 7 bases and J lost 4; bases outside the gene matches: 8. The CDR3 length is 14 residues. Germline V CDR1 and CDR2: MNHEY, SVGEGT. The CDR3: CASIKRGKGETQYF. CDR3 DNA: TGTGCCAGCATCAAGCGGGGGAAGGGAGAGACCCAGTACTTC.

This clonotype was counted only a few times. The chain uses TRBV4-3 and TRBJ1-2; 8 bases line up with TRBD1. Per germline, CDR1 LGHNA and CDR2 YSLEER. The V gene end was trimmed by 4 bases and the J gene end by 6 bases; junction bases not matched to a gene: 7. There are 14 residues in the CDR3. The CDR3 DNA follows: TGCGCCAGCAGCCCGACGACAGGGGTTCATGGCTACACCTTC. Protein sequence: CASSPTTGVHGYTF.

The chain combines TRBV12-5 with TRBJ2-1; D remains unclear. The ends were cut back, 2 bases at V and 10 bases at J, with 21 bases in the middle. The CDR3 contains 16 residues. Germline V gene data show CDR1 as LGHNT and CDR2 as FRNRAP. The DNA of the CDR3 is TGTGCTAGTGGTTTGCCCGCGAGGCATAAAACCGGGGAGCAGTTCTTC. It translates to CASGLPARHKTGEQFF.

This clonotype came up many times. The chain uses TRBV3-1 and TRBJ2-2; D possibly corresponds to TRBD2 (6 bases). This CDR3 is built from 20 residues. The germline V and J ends were trimmed by 3 bases and 2 bases, with 25 bases remaining between them. Germline loops: CDR1 LGHDT, CDR2 YNNKEL (reference sequence). The CDR3 loop is CASSHPTRSFGAQNTGELFF. The DNA for the CDR3 is TGTGCCAGCAGCCATCCGACTAGGTCTTTCGGGGCCCAAAACACCGGGGAGCTGTTTTTT.

This clonotype was counted many times. V usage is TRBV12-3 or TRBV12-4 and J usage is TRBJ2-2; D perhaps matches TRBD2 (6 bases). Trimming left V 3 bases short and J 7 bases short, with 9 bases between. This CDR3 is built from 13 residues. The CDR3 reads CASSFGGFGELFF. CDR3 bases: TGTGCCAGCAGTTTTGGAGGGTTCGGGGAGCTGTTTTTT.

The table lists this clonotype with a few counts. The chain couples TRBV6-6 to TRBJ2-3; D not resolved. Germline assignment: CDR1 MNHNY and CDR2 SVGAGI (reference sequence). Trimming left V 7 bases short and J 1 base short, with 9 bases between. The CDR3 spans 13 residues. For the CDR3, the DNA is TGTGCCAGCACCCTATTTGGCACAGATACGCAGTATTTT. This codes for CASTLFGTDTQYF.

This clonotype came up a few times. The V and J genes are TRBV6-5 and TRBJ2-5, with 12 bases lining up with TRBD2. The germline V gene encodes CDR1 MNHEY and CDR2 SVGAGI. This CDR3 is built from 17 residues. Germline trimming cut 2 bases from V and 5 bases from J; bases unmatched to any gene: 9. For the CDR3, the DNA is TGTGCCAGCAGTTACACCACTCTAGCGGGGGGGCCGGAGACCCAGTACTTC. Its translation is CASSYTTLAGGPETQYF.

Note on this clonotype: The junction departs from the called germline gene at one end, perhaps through a read error. This chain joins TRBV7-7 and TRBJ2-1; 9 bases agree with TRBD1. The CDR3 is made up of 15 amino acids. Germline V gene sequence: CDR1 SSHAT, CDR2 FNYEAQ (reference sequence). For the CDR3, the DNA is TGTGCTAGCAGCTTGGGACAGGGCAGCTTTGGTGAGCAGTTCTTC. It specifies CASSLGQGSFGEQFF.

As for this clonotype: Possible read error: a much larger clone is one base away. The genes are TRBV18 and TRBJ2-3; 8 bases are shared with TRBD2. Losses at the gene ends were 3 bases for V and 2 bases for J; bases not matched to a gene: 4. From germline, CDR1 is KGHSH and CDR2 LQKENI. The CDR3 covers 15 residues. This CDR3 is CASSPSGEHTDTQYF. CDR3 in DNA: TGTGCCAGCTCACCTAGCGGGGAACACACAGATACGCAGTATTTT.

Ten or more counts support this clonotype. The genes are TRBV2 and TRBJ2-7; D is uncertain. The germline gives CDR1 SNHLY, CDR2 FYNNEI. This CDR3 contains 13 residues. V was pared by 11 bases and J by 2 bases, with 16 bases between. CDR3 in amino acids: CAAYRAATYEQYF. CDR3 in DNA: TGTGCCGCCTACCGGGCCGCAACCTACGAGCAGTACTTC.

This clonotype showed up just a few times. The rearrangement uses TRBV5-1 and TRBJ1-2; the D gene is possibly TRBD1 (6 bases). Trimming removed 0 bases at V and 8 bases at J, with 17 bases between. Germline CDR1 reads SGHRS; CDR2 reads YFSETQ. The CDR3 length is 15 residues. The CDR3 reads CASSLELPGADGYTF. The CDR3 coding sequence is TGCGCCAGCAGCTTGGAACTCCCGGGGGCGGACGGCTACACCTTC. The entire variable domain, with the rest obtained from reference TRBV5-1 and TRBJ1-2, is as follows: KAGVTQTPRYLIKTRGQQVTLSCSPISGHRSVSWYQQTPGQGLQFLFEYFSETQRNKGNFPGRFSGRQFSNSRSEMNVSTLELGDSALYLCASSLELPGADGYTFGSGTRLTVV.

This clonotype turned up a few times. The chain joins TRBV4-1 to TRBJ1-6; D is undetermined. This CDR3 has 18 amino acids. V was clipped by 1 base and J by 7 bases, with 20 bases between them. Germline V CDR1 and CDR2: MGHRA, YSYEKL. CDR3: CASSQAPRLVLRNSPLHF. CDR3 sequence (DNA): TGCGCCAGCAGCCAAGCTCCCCGTCTCGTGTTGCGGAATTCACCCCTCCACTTT.

V is TRBV10-2 and J is TRBJ2-5; either TRBD1 or TRBD2 may fit D (6 bases each). The length of the CDR3 is 13 residues. CDR1 and CDR2 from the germline V gene are WSHSY and SAAADI. Trimming removed 6 bases at V and 2 bases at J, with 10 bases between. CDR3 coding DNA: TGCGCCAGCAGAGGGGGGCCTCAAGAGACCCAGTACTTC. Encoded protein: CASRGGPQETQYF.

This clonotype was observed at least ten times. This sequence joins TRBV11-2 and TRBJ2-1, with D possibly matching TRBD2 (7 bases). CDR1 SGHAT and CDR2 FQNNGV come from the germline V gene. The V gene lost 1 base and the J gene lost 2 bases, with 9 bases spanning the gap. CDR3 length equals 15 residues. DNA of the CDR3: TGTGCCAGCAGCTTAGGGGGGGGGCCCTACAATGAGCAGTTCTTC. This sequence encodes CASSLGGGPYNEQFF.

The sample holds many counts of this clonotype. The rearrangement links TRBV5-5 to TRBJ1-1; TRBD1 aligns across 7 bases. The CDR3 spans 15 residues. The V and J ends lost 0 bases and 1 base, in that order; junction bases with no gene match: 3. The V gene's germline CDR1 is SGHKS and CDR2 YYEKEE (reference sequence). The CDR3 is CASSLEGQPNTEAFF. The CDR3 DNA reads as TGTGCCAGCAGCTTGGAGGGACAGCCGAACACTGAAGCTTTCTTT.

The rearrangement links TRBV7-6 to TRBJ2-1, with D tentatively TRBD1 or TRBD2 (5 bases each). The CDR3 consists of 16 residues. Germline V lookup: CDR1 SGHVS, CDR2 FNYEAQ. Trimming pared 2 bases from V and 1 base from J, leaving 12 bases between. The CDR3 reads CASSLNPWGSYNEQFF. Here the CDR3 DNA reads TGTGCCAGCAGCTTAAACCCTTGGGGGTCCTACAATGAGCAGTTCTTC.

This clonotype was counted a few times. The rearrangement links TRBV6-5 to TRBJ2-5; 12 nucleotides match TRBD2. This CDR3 comprises 15 residues. From germline, CDR1 is MNHEY and CDR2 SVGAGI. V shed 5 bases and J 3 bases; nucleotides not matched to a gene: 4. The CDR3 loop is CASSPGLAGKETQYF. The CDR3 bases are TGTGCCAGCAGTCCTGGACTAGCGGGGAAAGAGACCCAGTACTTC.

This clonotype has only a few counts. The chain links TRBV4-1 to TRBJ2-3; tentatively, D is TRBD1 (6 bases). The CDR3 loop spans 12 amino acids. V lost 3 bases, J lost 11 bases, and 12 bases lay in between. Germline V lookup: CDR1 MGHRA, CDR2 YSYEKL. The CDR3 sequence: CASSHVQGEQYF. DNA for the CDR3: TGCGCCAGCAGCCATGTACAGGGAGAGCAGTATTTT.

This clonotype was seen at least ten times. This chain joins TRBV11-2 and TRBJ2-1; D is uncertain. The CDR3 length is 15 residues. Trimming removed 0 bases at V and 5 bases at J, with 11 bases between. In germline, CDR1 is SGHAT, CDR2 FQNNGV. The CDR3 bases are TGTGCCAGCAGCTTAGAGGCGACTTCAAACAATGAGCAGTTCTTC. Encoded protein: CASSLEATSNNEQFF.

The chain recombines TRBV10-2 with TRBJ2-5; D may be TRBD2 (5 bases). The CDR3 is made up of 12 amino acids. The germline V gene has CDR1 WSHSY and CDR2 SAAADI. V was trimmed by 7 bases and J by 1 base, leaving 7 bases between them. CDR3 sequence reads: CASMSGQETQYF. The CDR3, as DNA: TGCGCCAGCATGAGCGGCCAAGAGACCCAGTACTTC.

This clonotype was picked up a small number of times. The chain has TRBV7-9 and TRBJ2-3; D may be TRBD2 (7 bases). The germline CDR1 and CDR2 sequences are SEHNR and FQNEAQ (reference sequence). Trimming left V 1 base short and J 2 bases short, with 16 bases between. There are 17 residues in the CDR3. CDR3 in amino acids: CASSLVGAGANTDTQYF. Written as DNA, the CDR3 is TGTGCCAGCAGCTTAGTCGGGGCGGGGGCGAACACAGATACGCAGTATTTT.